This entry lists 5 T cell receptor beta chains sequenced from one sample in a study of molecular identifiers for immune sequencing clone quantification. TCRdb redid the calling of the PCR reads with MiXCR, one entry per CDR3 protein. The table lists more than 450,000 distinct CDR3 sequences, about 26% of them singletons. The sequenced sample consisted of naive CD8+ T cells from blood, with Jurkat cell RNA spiked in. This sample's subset: FACS-sorted CD8+CD4-CCR7+CD45RA+ naive T cells. All receptors derive from a human donor in good health. Some libraries in this study had Jurkat cell RNA spiked in.

This clonotype showed up many times. The gene calls are TRBV5-6 and TRBJ2-3; 7 bases align to TRBD1. After removal of 0 bases from V and 0 bases from J, the junction contained 1 base not matched to a gene. CDR1 and CDR2 from the germline V gene are SGHDT and YYEEEE. This CDR3 region has 15 residues. CDR3 amino acids: CASSLDRGSTDTQYF. CDR3 nucleotide sequence: TGTGCCAGCAGCTTGGACAGGGGAAGCACAGATACGCAGTATTTT.

A note on this clonotype: Just one base apart from a much larger clone, this may be a read error. The gene calls are TRBV7-2 and TRBJ2-3; 12 bases match TRBD2. The V gene's germline CDR1 is SGHTA and CDR2 FQGNSA. The CDR3 extends over 16 amino acids. V was clipped by 5 bases and J by 9 bases; unmatched bases: 12. The CDR3 here is CASSATSGGPLRTQYF. The CDR3 DNA follows: TGTGCCAGCAGCGCAACTAGCGGGGGGCCCCTCCGCACGCAGTATTTT.

At least ten counts were recorded for this clonotype. V gene TRBV7-9 combines with J gene TRBJ1-1; 7 bases line up with TRBD1. Germline CDR1 is SEHNR and CDR2 is FQNEAQ (reference sequence). CDR3 length equals 13 residues. The junction had 5 bases not matched to a gene; V was cut back by 5 bases and J by 5 bases. CDR3 sequence: CASSPRQGTEAFF. DNA for the CDR3: TGTGCCAGCAGCCCCCGACAGGGTACTGAAGCTTTCTTT.

V and J are TRBV6-2 or TRBV6-3 and TRBJ2-1; D is ambiguous. This CDR3 contains 15 residues. The V gene's germline CDR1 is MNHEY and CDR2 SVGEGT. Trimming removed 7 bases from V and 2 bases from J, with 15 bases in between. The CDR3 DNA follows: TGTGCCAGCACGAGTGGGCTAGTGACCTACAATGAGCAGTTCTTC. It encodes CASTSGLVTYNEQFF.

This clonotype was found many times. This sequence joins TRBV20-1 and TRBJ2-7; 9 positions match TRBD2. Unmatched junction bases numbered 10, after V lost 4 bases and J lost 3 bases. The germline V gene encodes CDR1 DFQATT and CDR2 SNEGSKA (reference sequence). This CDR3 contains 15 residues. The CDR3 region has the DNA TGCAGTGCTAAGGGCGGGAGGGCCCCTTACTACGAGCAGTACTTC. It specifies CSAKGGRAPYYEQYF.